The 6 T cell receptor beta chains reported below all come from one sample, sequenced in a study of human T cells and chemical hapten exposure. Documented time point: patch test 1, 2 weeks after DPC sensitization. As to treatment: therapeutic diphenylcyclopropenone sensitization with weekly scalp DPC. MiXCR, run by TCRdb on the RACE reads, gives a single entry per CDR3 protein. The table has some 170,000 distinct CDR3 sequences, 20% to 25% seen once. Source: whole blood, taken in connection with sensitization to the hapten diphenylcyclopropenone (DPC). The receptors were gathered from a woman in her fifties or sixties with alopecia areata. Some clones in this sample may be carry-over from other donors' samples.

The rearrangement joins TRBV12-3 or TRBV12-4 to TRBJ1-5; D uncertain. The CDR3 loop spans 12 amino acids. The V and J ends lost 6 bases and 3 bases respectively, with 6 bases between them. CDR3 region: CASSYNNQPQHF. DNA of the CDR3: TGTGCCAGCAGCTATAACAATCAGCCCCAGCATTTT.

This clonotype was detected a few times. The gene calls are TRBV7-2 and TRBJ2-7, with 8 bases identical to TRBD2. From germline, CDR1 is SGHTA and CDR2 FQGNSA. Losses at the gene ends were 0 bases for V and 3 bases for J; bases not matched to a gene: 4. This CDR3 region has 15 residues. In DNA form, the CDR3 reads TGTGCCAGCAGCTTAGCGCCTAGCGGGCGCTACGAGCAGTACTTC. Its translation: CASSLAPSGRYEQYF.

V gene TRBV10-3 combines with J gene TRBJ2-7, with TRBD1 matching 7 bases. The CDR3 is 16 amino acids. The germline CDR1 and CDR2 sequences are ENHRY and SYGVKD. The trim removed 4 bases at V and 3 bases at J, leaving 12 bases unmatched. CDR3: CAISGGTDPSIYEQYF. The CDR3 DNA reads TGTGCCATCAGTGGAGGGACAGACCCCTCTATCTACGAGCAGTACTTC.

The rearrangement uses TRBV7-9 and TRBJ2-1, with D perhaps matching TRBD2 (5 bases). The CDR3 spans 13 residues. Germline V gene data show CDR1 as SEHNR and CDR2 as FQNEAQ (reference sequence). Trimming left V 0 bases short and J 9 bases short, with 9 bases between. The CDR3 sequence is CASSLASAFEQFF. CDR3 nucleotides: TGTGCCAGCAGCTTAGCTAGCGCGTTTGAGCAGTTCTTC.

This clonotype appeared a single time. The gene calls are TRBV14 and TRBJ2-1, with D perhaps assigned TRBD1 or TRBD2 (5 bases each). Trimming stripped 3 bases from V and 0 bases from J, with 12 bases between. The germline gives CDR1 SGHDN, CDR2 FVKESK. The CDR3 is 16 residues long. The CDR3 reads CASSQWDGYSYNEQFF. The CDR3 DNA follows: TGTGCCAGCAGCCAGTGGGACGGATACTCCTACAATGAGCAGTTCTTC.

This chain connects TRBV12-3 or TRBV12-4 to TRBJ2-2, with 9 bases that match TRBD2. The CDR3 extends over 15 amino acids. Germline trimming cut 6 bases from V and 1 base from J; bases unmatched to any gene: 3. CDR3: CASSPLAGNTGELFF. CDR3 nucleotide sequence: TGTGCCAGCAGCCCACTAGCGGGGAACACCGGGGAGCTGTTTTTT.